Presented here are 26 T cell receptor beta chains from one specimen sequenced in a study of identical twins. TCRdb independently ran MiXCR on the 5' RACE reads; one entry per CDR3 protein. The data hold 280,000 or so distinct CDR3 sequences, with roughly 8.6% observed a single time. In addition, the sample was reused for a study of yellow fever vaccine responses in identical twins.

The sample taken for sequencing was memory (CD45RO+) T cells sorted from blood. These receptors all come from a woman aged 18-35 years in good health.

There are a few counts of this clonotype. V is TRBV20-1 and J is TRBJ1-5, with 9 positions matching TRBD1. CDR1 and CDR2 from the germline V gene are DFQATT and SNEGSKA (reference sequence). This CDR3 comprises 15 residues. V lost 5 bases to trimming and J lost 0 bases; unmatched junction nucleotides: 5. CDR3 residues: CSAAGTGLSNQPQHF. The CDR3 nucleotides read TGCAGTGCTGCCGGGACAGGGCTTAGCAATCAGCCCCAGCATTTT.

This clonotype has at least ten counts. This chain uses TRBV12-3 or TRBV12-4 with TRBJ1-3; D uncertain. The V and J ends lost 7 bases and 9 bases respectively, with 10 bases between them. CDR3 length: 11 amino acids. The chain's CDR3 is CASTRSGTIYF. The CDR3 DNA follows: TGTGCCAGCACAAGGTCCGGCACCATATATTTT.

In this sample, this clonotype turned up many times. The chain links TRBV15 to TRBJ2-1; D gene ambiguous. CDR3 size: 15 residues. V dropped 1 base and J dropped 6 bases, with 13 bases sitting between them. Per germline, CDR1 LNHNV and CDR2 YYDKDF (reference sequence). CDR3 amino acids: CATSRGLDPVNEQFF. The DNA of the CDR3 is TGTGCCACCAGCAGAGGTCTTGACCCCGTCAATGAGCAGTTCTTC.

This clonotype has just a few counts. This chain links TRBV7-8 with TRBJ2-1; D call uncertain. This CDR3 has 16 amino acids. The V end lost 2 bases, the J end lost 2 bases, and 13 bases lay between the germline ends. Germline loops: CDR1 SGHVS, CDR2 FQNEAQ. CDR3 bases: TGTGCCAGCAGCTTAAATCGCCCGGGCGCCTACAATGAGCAGTTCTTC. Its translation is CASSLNRPGAYNEQFF.

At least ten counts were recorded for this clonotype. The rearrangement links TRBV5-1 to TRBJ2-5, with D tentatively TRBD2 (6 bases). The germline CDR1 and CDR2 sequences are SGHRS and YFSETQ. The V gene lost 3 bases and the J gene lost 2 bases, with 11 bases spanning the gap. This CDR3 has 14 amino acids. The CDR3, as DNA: TGCGCCAGCAGCTCCGGGACTTCTCAAGAGACCCAGTACTTC. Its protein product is CASSSGTSQETQYF.

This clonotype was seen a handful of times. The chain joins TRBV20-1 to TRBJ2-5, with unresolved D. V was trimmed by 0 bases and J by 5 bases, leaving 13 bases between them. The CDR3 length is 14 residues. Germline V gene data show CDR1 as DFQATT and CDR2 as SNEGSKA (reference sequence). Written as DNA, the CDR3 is TGCAGTGCTAGAGATGCGGCTAGGCTGGAGACCCAGTACTTC. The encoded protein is CSARDAARLETQYF.

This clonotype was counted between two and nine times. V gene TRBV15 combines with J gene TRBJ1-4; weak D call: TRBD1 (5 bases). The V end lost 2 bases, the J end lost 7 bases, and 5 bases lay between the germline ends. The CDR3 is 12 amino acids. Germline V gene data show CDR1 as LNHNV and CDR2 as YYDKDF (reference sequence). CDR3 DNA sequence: TGTGCCACCAGCAGACAGGGTGAAAAACTGTTTTTT. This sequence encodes CATSRQGEKLFF.

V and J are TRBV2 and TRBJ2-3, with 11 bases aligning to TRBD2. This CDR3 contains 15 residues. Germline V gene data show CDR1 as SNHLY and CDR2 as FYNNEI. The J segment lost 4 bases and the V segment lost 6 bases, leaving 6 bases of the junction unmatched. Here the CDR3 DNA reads TGTGCCAGCAGCCCGGGACTAGCGGAGGCAGATACGCAGTATTTT. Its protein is CASSPGLAEADTQYF. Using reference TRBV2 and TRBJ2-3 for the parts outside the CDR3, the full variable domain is EPEVTQTPSHQVTQMGQEVILRCVPISNHLYFYWYRQILGQKVEFLVSFYNNEISEKSEIFDDQFSVERPDGSNFTLKIRSTKLEDSAMYFCASSPGLAEADTQYFGPGTRLTVL.

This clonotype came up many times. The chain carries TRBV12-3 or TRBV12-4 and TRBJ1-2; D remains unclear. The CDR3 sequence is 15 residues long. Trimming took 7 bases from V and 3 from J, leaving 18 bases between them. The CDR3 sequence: CASTLFPTADYGYTF. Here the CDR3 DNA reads TGTGCCAGCACCCTTTTCCCCACGGCGGACTATGGCTACACCTTC.

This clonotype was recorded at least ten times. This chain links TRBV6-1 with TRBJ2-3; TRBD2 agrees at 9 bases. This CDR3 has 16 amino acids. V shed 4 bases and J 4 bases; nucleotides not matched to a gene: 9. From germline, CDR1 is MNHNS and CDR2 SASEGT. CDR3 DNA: TGTGCCAGCAGTGCCGCGGGGGGGACTAGTGCAGATACGCAGTATTTT. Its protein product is CASSAAGGTSADTQYF.

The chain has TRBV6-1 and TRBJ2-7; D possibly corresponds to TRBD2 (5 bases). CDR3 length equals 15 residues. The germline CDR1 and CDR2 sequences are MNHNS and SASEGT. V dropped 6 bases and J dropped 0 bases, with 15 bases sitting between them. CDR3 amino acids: CASRKTGLSSYEQYV. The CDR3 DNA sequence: TGTGCCAGCAGAAAAACTGGACTGAGCTCCTACGAGCAGTACGTC.

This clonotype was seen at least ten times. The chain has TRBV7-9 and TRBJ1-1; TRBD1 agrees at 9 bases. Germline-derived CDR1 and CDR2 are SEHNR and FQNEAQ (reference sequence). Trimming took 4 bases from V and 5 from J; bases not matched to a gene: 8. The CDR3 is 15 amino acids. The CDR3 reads CASSSDRGLGTEAFF. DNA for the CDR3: TGTGCCAGCAGCTCGGACAGGGGCTTAGGTACTGAAGCTTTCTTT.

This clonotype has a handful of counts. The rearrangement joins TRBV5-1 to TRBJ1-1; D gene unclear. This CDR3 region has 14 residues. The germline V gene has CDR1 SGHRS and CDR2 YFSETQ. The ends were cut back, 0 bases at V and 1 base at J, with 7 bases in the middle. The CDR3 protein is CASSLVPGNTEAFF. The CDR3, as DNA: TGCGCCAGCAGCTTGGTTCCAGGGAACACTGAAGCTTTCTTT.

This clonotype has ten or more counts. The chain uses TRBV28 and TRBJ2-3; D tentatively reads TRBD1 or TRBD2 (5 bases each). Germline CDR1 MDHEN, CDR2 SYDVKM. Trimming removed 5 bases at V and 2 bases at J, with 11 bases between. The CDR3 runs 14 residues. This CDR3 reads CASSPPGPTDTQYF. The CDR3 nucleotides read TGTGCCAGCAGTCCACCGGGACCCACAGATACGCAGTATTTT.

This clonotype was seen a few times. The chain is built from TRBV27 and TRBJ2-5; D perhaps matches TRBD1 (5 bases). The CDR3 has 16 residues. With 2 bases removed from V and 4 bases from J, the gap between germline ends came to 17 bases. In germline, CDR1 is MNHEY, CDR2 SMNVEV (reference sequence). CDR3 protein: CASSLNGALSPETQYF. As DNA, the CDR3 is TGTGCCAGCAGTTTAAATGGGGCGCTCAGTCCAGAGACCCAGTACTTC.

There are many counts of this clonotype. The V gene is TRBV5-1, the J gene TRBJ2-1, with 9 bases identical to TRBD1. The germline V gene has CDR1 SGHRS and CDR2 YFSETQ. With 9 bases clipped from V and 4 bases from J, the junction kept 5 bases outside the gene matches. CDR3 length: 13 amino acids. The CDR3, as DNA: TGCGCCAACTCCGGGACAGGGTACAATGAGCAGTTCTTC. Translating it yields CANSGTGYNEQFF.

The CDR3 DNA follows: TGTGCCAGCAGCTTAGGCGGGACTCCGGCCTACGAGCAGTACTTC. Residues: CASSLGGTPAYEQYF. The chain has TRBV11-2 and TRBJ2-7; tentative D call: TRBD2 (6 bases). CDR3 size: 15 residues. V was trimmed by 1 base and J by 2 bases, leaving 12 bases between them. Germline CDR1 and CDR2: SGHAT and FQNNGV.

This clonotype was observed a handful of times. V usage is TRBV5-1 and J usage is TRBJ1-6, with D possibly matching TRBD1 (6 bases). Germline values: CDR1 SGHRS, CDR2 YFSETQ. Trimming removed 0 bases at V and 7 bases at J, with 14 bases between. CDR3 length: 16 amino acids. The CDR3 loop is CASSLEARGGNSPLHF. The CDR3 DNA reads TGCGCCAGCAGCTTGGAGGCCAGAGGGGGGAATTCACCCCTCCACTTT.

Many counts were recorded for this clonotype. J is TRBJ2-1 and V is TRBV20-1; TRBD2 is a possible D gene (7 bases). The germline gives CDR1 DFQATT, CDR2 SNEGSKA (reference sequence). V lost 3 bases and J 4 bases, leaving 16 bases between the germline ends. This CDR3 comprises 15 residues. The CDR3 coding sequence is TGCAGTGCTAGGGATTGGGGGGGGCCTTACAATGAGCAGTTCTTC. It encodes CSARDWGGPYNEQFF.

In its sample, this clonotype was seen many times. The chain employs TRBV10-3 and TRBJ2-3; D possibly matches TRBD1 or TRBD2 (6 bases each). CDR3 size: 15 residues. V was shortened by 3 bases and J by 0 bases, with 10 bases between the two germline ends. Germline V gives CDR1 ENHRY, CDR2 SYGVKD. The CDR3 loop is CAISDPGASTDTQYF. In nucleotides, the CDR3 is TGTGCCATCAGTGACCCGGGGGCCAGCACAGATACGCAGTATTTT.

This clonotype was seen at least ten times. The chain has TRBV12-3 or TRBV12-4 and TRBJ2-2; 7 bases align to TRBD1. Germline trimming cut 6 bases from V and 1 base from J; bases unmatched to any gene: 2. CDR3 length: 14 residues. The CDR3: CASRRTGNTGELFF. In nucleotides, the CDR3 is TGTGCCAGCAGAAGGACAGGGAACACCGGGGAGCTGTTTTTT.

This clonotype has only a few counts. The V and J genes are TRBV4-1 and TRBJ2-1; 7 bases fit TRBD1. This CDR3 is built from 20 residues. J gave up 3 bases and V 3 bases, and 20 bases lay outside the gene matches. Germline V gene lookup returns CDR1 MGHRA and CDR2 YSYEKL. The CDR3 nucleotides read TGCGCCAGCAGCCAGCCCCCTTTGCGAGGGGGCGCGGATAGCTACAATGAGCAGTTCTTC. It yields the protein CASSQPPLRGGADSYNEQFF.

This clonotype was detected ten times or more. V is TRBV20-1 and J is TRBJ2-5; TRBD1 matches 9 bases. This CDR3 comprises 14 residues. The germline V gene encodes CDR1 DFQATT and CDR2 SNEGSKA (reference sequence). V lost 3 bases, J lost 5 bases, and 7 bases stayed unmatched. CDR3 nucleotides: TGCAGTGCTAGTAGACAGGGGGAGGAGGAGACCCAGTACTTC. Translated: CSASRQGEEETQYF.

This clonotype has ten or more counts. In DNA, the CDR3 is TGTGCCAGCACTCTTTCGGGGGAGGTGGCCAACGTCCTGACTTTC. Protein: CASTLSGEVANVLTF. The J gene is TRBJ2-6, the V gene TRBV12-3 or TRBV12-4; TRBD2 might be the D (6 bases). V was pared by 7 bases and J by 6 bases, with 16 bases between. This CDR3 is 15 amino acids long.

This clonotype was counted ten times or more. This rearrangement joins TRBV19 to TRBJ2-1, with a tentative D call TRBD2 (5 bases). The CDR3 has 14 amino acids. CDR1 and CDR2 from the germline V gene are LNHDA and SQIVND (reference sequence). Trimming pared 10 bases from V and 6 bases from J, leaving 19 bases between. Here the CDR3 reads CATRLGLATNEQFF. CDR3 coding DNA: TGTGCCACACGTCTCGGGCTAGCAACCAATGAGCAGTTCTTC.

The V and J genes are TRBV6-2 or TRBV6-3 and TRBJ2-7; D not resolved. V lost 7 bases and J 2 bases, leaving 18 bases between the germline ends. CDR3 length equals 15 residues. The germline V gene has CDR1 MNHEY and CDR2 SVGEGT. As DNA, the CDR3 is TGTGCCAGCACCCCCCCGCGAACAGTCACCTACGAGCAGTACTTC. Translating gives CASTPPRTVTYEQYF.